The count of the clone carrying this TCR beta chain is one. Germline V gene data show CDR1 as SQVTM and CDR2 as ANQGSEA. The CDR3 contains 11 residues. The J segment lost 5 bases and the V segment lost 7 bases, leaving 5 bases of the junction unmatched. This specimen comes from a study of blood T cell repertoires in COVID-19. Only in-frame clones appear in the TCRdb table, and some are missing; sequencing was by immunoSEQ multiplex PCR. Found here are around 300,000 clones, approximately 90% of them singletons; the top ten hold 3.7%. Sequenced material: peripheral blood. The receptor comes from a woman in her thirties or forties with acute or convalescent COVID-19. The chain uses TRBV29-1 and TRBJ2-7; 7 bases line up with TRBD1. The CDR3 DNA sequence: TGCAGCGCCCGGACAGGCAACGAGCAGTACGTC. As protein: CSARTGNEQYV.